The TCR beta chain under discussion was sequenced for a study of graft-versus-host responses after intestinal transplantation (TCRdb year 2021). Regarding the research as a whole: The transplants that recipients received were multivisceral, liver-intestinal, or isolated intestinal. Every recipient was given anti-thymocyte globulin induction, then maintenance tacrolimus and steroids for about 3 years. Bulk TCR-beta CDR3 sequencing was used to track graft-versus-host and host-versus-graft alloreactive T cell clones in the graft, circulation and bone marrow after intestinal transplantation. Alloreactive clones were identified by sequencing pre-transplant mixed lymphocyte reaction products and comparing these products with unstimulated pre-transplant donor and recipient T cells. Of the roughly 24 intestinal transplant recipients enrolled in the cohort, one of whom was a retransplant, a few patients without pretransplant specimens were excluded. Donor T cell macrochimerism was defined as a peak of at least 4% donor T cells among recipient peripheral blood mononuclear cells. Instead of going to the commercial service, samples from a few later patients were sequenced in-house on an Illumina MiSeq and processed with MiXCR. Here is what the overall study found, with its caveats: Early after transplant, declines in HvG clones were associated with peak levels of circulating GvH clones. Conclusions were limited by the relatively low number and heterogeneity of intestinal transplant patients. GvH clones turned up in recipient bone marrow, with some appearing earlier in ileal mucosa or blood, a pattern consistent with an intestinal mucosal origin. In patients with donor T cell macrochimerism, the allografts had high GvH to HvG T cell clonal ratios.

The protocol used for the library was the immunoSEQ multiplex PCR assay. High-throughput TCR-beta CDR3 sequencing of genomic DNA from most patients was performed by Adaptive Biotechnologies. Turning to the authors' computational methods: TCR sequencing data for more than 15 patients were retrieved from Adaptive's ImmunoSEQ software; a few other patients were processed with MiXCR and VDJtools. CDR3 nucleotide sequences shared between donor and recipient were removed because the origin of such sequences could not be assigned. To count as alloreactive, a clone needed at least 2-fold expansion over unstimulated cells and a minimum CFSE-low frequency of 0.002% (template counts) or 0.001% (read counts). Clones detected in sequenced pre-transplant spleen, lymph node, or MLR CFSE-low populations of the donor or recipient were defined as mappable. The cumulative frequency of alloreactive clones was calculated as a percentage of all sequences, weighted by copy number. TCRdb retrieved this table from immuneACCESS and kept in-frame rearrangements only. Not all clones are present; in checked studies, unresolved V genes account for under half, and no reason is known for the remainder. Clone size and V and J calls were adopted from that table, with D and trimming inferred from the DNA. Recorded for this sample are 13,000 or so clones; 74% of them occurred a single time. The top ten constitute around 6.8% of the sample.

To isolate intraepithelial and lamina propria lymphocytes from graft specimens, dithiothreitol, EDTA incubations and collagenase D digestion were used. Bulk TCR-beta sequencing was performed on serial intestinal graft biopsy specimens collected as late as 600 days after transplant. Trimmed from V: 1 base; trimmed from J: 3 bases; junction bases lacking a gene match: 2. The germline V gene supplies CDR1 SGHTA and CDR2 FQGNSA. The CDR3, cysteine through phenylalanine, is 15 amino acids long. The read is trimmed to its CDR3 DNA, 45 bases read in frame from base 1. A note on this clone: Its antigen specificity is not known. Base-call qualities are not available, and no considerably larger clone is one nucleotide away.

This specimen was ileum tissue, taken 16 days after intestinal transplant. This TCR was recovered from a human patient who received an intestinal transplant, so some T cells may come from the graft donor. The V gene is TRBV7-2 and the J gene is TRBJ2-1, and TRBD2 matches 8 of the central bases. The bases read TGTGCCAGCAGCTTAGACCGGGGGGGCTACAATGAGCAGTTCTTC. It specifies CASSLDRGGYNEQFF.